These T cell receptor beta chains were read from a single sample in a study of cytomegalovirus exposure and HLA in healthy donors. TCRdb keeps only in-frame clones here, not all; method: immunoSEQ multiplex PCR. Altogether some 170,000 clones are present, about 72% being singletons, with the ten largest covering roughly 2.5%. Sequencing was done on a sample of PBMCs. The receptors stem from a human donor in good health. Each CDR3 is given with its conserved first and last residue.

v_call cdr3_aa
TRBV9 CASSPWTGYEKLFF
TRBV25-1 CASSGPGQVINEKLFF
TRBV4-3 CASSQDFGQTNSPLHF
TRBV5-1 CASSTGQGMNTEAFF
TRBV7-3 CASSFNGRGVGGYTF
TRBV6-5 CASSFSGGWDEQFF
TRBV9 CASSDPGSSSGNTIYF
TRBV27 CASSFVGGGRSNEQFF
TRBV6-5 CASARSLTGNTIYF
TRBV11-2 CASSSLPGTGTEAFF
TRBV6-1 CASSVRDRQYNEQFF
TRBV5-4 CASSLAGDTGELFF
TRBV27 CASSPLTGPSTDTQYF
TRBV19 CASSIGTGGNQPQHF
TRBV30 CAWNHRGGYQPQHF
TRBV5-6 CASKLSPGTAGGYTF
TRBV6-1 CASSDYKSPGEGEKLFF
TRBV7-9 CASSQGGGRRYGYTF
TRBV12-5 CASGITSGASGNTIYF
TRBV5-4 CASSRTSGTDTQYF
TRBV13 CASSRGGYENQPQHF
TRBV10-3 CASTNIQGLGYEQYF
TRBV19 CASRGPGGVDSPLHF
TRBV19 CASSIDPGQPQHF
TRBV5-4 CASSLNPPLWTSNYGYTF
TRBV6-5 CASSYSFHRSPDTQYF
TRBV7-9 CASSLKGAGELFF
TRBV5-6 CASSHWPGRPNNEQYF
TRBV18 CASSPGAEQHF
TRBV13 CASSLHSGGASNEQFF
TRBV4-3 CASSRGSYTGELFF
TRBV5-1 CASSLTGDETEAFF
TRBV2 CASSADSPYGYTF
TRBV6-4 CASSDSGLVTDTQYF
TRBV7-9 CASSFITDTQYF
TRBV2 CASSADITEAFF
TRBV10-1 CATSRAGFPSYEQYF
TRBV6-1 CASRRDRQPYGYTF
TRBV4-3 CASSQDPGTGHYEQYF
TRBV6-5 CASSPDYFAQYF
TRBV21-1 CASTQGFSEAFF
TRBV15 CATSFGQGATYEQYF
TRBV29-1 CSVTGSSNQPQHF
TRBV30 CAWSVVWGGTSDTGELFF
TRBV7-9 CASSLKQGFTDTQYF
TRBV5-4 CASSWKSGRYEQYF